The 30 T cell receptor beta chains presented below share a single source sample, sequenced in a study of T-cell reconstitution after alpha-beta-depleted transplantation in children. Molecular barcoding with unique molecular identifiers was used for the TCRbeta library. TCRdb re-derived calls from the PCR reads in MiXCR, one entry per CDR3 protein. The sample has approximately 400,000 distinct CDR3 sequences; 9.5% to 13% are singletons. Sequenced material: PBMCs from the stem cell graft donor, taken from the stem cell graft. Every receptor here comes from a human donor who donated a stem cell graft to a child with acute myeloid leukemia.

A few counts support this clonotype. V gene TRBV7-2 combines with J gene TRBJ2-1, with 7 bases lining up with TRBD2. The CDR3 loop spans 15 amino acids. Per germline, CDR1 SGHTA and CDR2 FQGNSA. J was trimmed by 4 bases and V by 6 bases; bases with no gene match: 9. DNA of the CDR3: TGTGCCAGCAGTCACTCTAGCGGAGCATACAATGAGCAGTTCTTC. Translating it yields CASSHSSGAYNEQFF.

The CDR3 sequence is CASARPGLGTDTQYF. In DNA form, the CDR3 reads TGCGCCAGCGCTAGACCGGGACTTGGCACAGATACGCAGTATTTT. The chain employs TRBV5-1 and TRBJ2-3, with D perhaps matching TRBD2 (6 bases). The CDR3 contains 15 residues. The V gene's germline CDR1 is SGHRS and CDR2 YFSETQ. V was clipped by 7 bases and J by 1 base, with 16 bases between them.

The chain has TRBV12-3 or TRBV12-4 and TRBJ2-3; perhaps TRBD1 as D (6 bases). The ends were cut back, 3 bases at V and 7 bases at J, with 8 bases in the middle. The CDR3 loop spans 12 amino acids. CDR3 in DNA: TGTGCCAGCAGTTTGAGGGGGAATACGCAGTATTTT. Translated: CASSLRGNTQYF.

This clonotype appeared many times. The V gene is TRBV29-1, the J gene TRBJ2-3; 9 positions match TRBD1. The germline V gene encodes CDR1 SQVTM and CDR2 ANQGSEA. V was pared by 6 bases and J by 4 bases, with 5 bases of the junction left unmatched. The CDR3 consists of 13 residues. In nucleotides, the CDR3 is TGCAGCGTGGAAACAGGGGGCTCAGATACGCAGTATTTT. Its protein is CSVETGGSDTQYF.

This clonotype was seen a few times. This sequence joins TRBV6-1 and TRBJ2-5; TRBD1 agrees at 8 bases. J lost 4 bases, V lost 8 bases, and 9 bases had no gene match. The CDR3 has 14 amino acids. Germline assignment: CDR1 MNHNS and CDR2 SASEGT. CDR3 sequence: CASSWDRTRETQYF. The DNA for the CDR3 is TGTGCCAGCTCTTGGGACAGGACGAGAGAGACCCAGTACTTC.

This clonotype was counted only a few times. The chain uses TRBV7-9 and TRBJ2-1; D is perhaps TRBD1 (6 bases). CDR1 is SEHNR, CDR2 FQNEAQ, per germline (reference sequence). V was shortened by 8 bases and J by 8 bases, with 13 bases between the two germline ends. The CDR3 loop spans 12 amino acids. The CDR3 loop reads CASSARGDEQFF. DNA of the CDR3: TGTGCCAGCTCCGCCAGGGGAGATGAGCAGTTCTTC.

Concerning this clonotype: A clone one base away is much larger, so this may be a read error. The V gene is TRBV7-2, the J gene TRBJ1-5; TRBD1 agrees at 7 bases. The CDR3 has 17 residues. CDR1 is SGHTA and CDR2 is FQGNSA in the germline V gene. CDR3 loop: CVSSFRDSPGSNQPQHF. CDR3 DNA: TGTGTCAGCAGCTTCCGGGACAGCCCTGGTAGCAATCAGCCCCAGCATTTT. The full variable domain, its missing parts supplied by reference TRBV7-2 and TRBJ1-5, is GAGVSQSPSNKVTEKGKDVELRCDPISGHTALYWYRQSLGQGLEFLIYFQGNSAPDKSGLPSDRFSAERTGGSVSTLTIQRTQQEDSAVYLCVSSFRDSPGSNQPQHFGDGTRLSIL.

In this sample, this clonotype turned up a few times. The chain couples TRBV12-3 or TRBV12-4 to TRBJ2-1, with 8 bases that match TRBD2. V shed 5 bases and J 0 bases; nucleotides not matched to a gene: 18. The CDR3 sequence is 20 residues long. The CDR3 region is CASSATAGVPTSGSYNEQFF. CDR3 bases: TGTGCCAGCAGTGCTACCGCGGGGGTTCCTACTAGCGGCTCCTACAATGAGCAGTTCTTC.

This clonotype showed up just a few times. This rearrangement joins TRBV10-2 to TRBJ1-3, with D possibly being TRBD1 (5 bases). This CDR3 region has 14 residues. The V end lost 6 bases, the J end lost 0 bases, and 9 bases lay between the germline ends. Germline V lookup: CDR1 WSHSY, CDR2 SAAADI. CDR3 loop: CASRRGDSGNTIYF. As DNA, the CDR3 is TGCGCCAGCAGAAGGGGCGACTCTGGAAACACCATATATTTT.

V usage is TRBV5-1 and J usage is TRBJ2-7; TRBD1 matches at 10 bases. The CDR3 is 15 residues long. With 4 bases clipped from V and 3 bases from J, the junction kept 7 bases outside the gene matches. Germline V gene data show CDR1 as SGHRS and CDR2 as YFSETQ. The CDR3 DNA reads TGCGCCAGCAGCCGAGGGACAGGGGCAGGCTACGAGCAGTACTTC. Its protein product is CASSRGTGAGYEQYF.

The chain uses TRBV24-1 and TRBJ2-1; TRBD2 might be the D (7 bases). The CDR3 covers 16 residues. The germline V gene has CDR1 KGHDR and CDR2 SFDVKD. V was pared by 3 bases and J by 1 base, with 12 bases between. This CDR3 is CATSDRGGWSYNEQFF. Written as DNA, the CDR3 is TGTGCCACCAGTGATCGCGGGGGCTGGTCCTACAATGAGCAGTTCTTC.

This clonotype was counted between two and nine times. This chain links TRBV7-9 with TRBJ1-6; unclear D gene. Per germline, CDR1 SEHNR and CDR2 FQNEAQ (reference sequence). Trimming stripped 5 bases from V and 9 bases from J, with 14 bases between. CDR3 size: 14 residues. CDR3 region: CASSMAADRSPLHF. The CDR3, as DNA: TGTGCCAGCAGCATGGCGGCGGATCGTTCACCCCTCCACTTT.

The chain is built from TRBV6-1 and TRBJ2-1; a weak D match, TRBD2 (6 bases). Trimming pared 4 bases from V and 9 bases from J, leaving 10 bases between. CDR1 MNHNS and CDR2 SASEGT come from the germline V gene. CDR3 length: 12 residues. The CDR3 DNA reads TGTGCCAGCAGTGCACTAGCTCGTGAGCAGTTCTTC. This codes for CASSALAREQFF.

DNA of the CDR3: TGCAGCGTTTTAGGGTCGGGGGCGGGAGACACCGGGGAGCTGTTTTTT. This codes for CSVLGSGAGDTGELFF. The V and J genes are TRBV29-1 and TRBJ2-2; maybe TRBD2 (7 bases). CDR1 is SQVTM and CDR2 is ANQGSEA in the germline V gene. The CDR3 has 16 amino acids. V lost 5 bases to trimming and J lost 3 bases, with 19 bases between them.

This chain connects TRBV5-1 to TRBJ1-3, with D tentatively TRBD1 (5 bases). V was trimmed by 4 bases and J by 2 bases, leaving 13 bases between them. The CDR3 covers 15 residues. From germline, CDR1 is SGHRS and CDR2 YFSETQ. The CDR3 region is CASSAGSSAGNTIYF. The CDR3 coding sequence is TGCGCCAGCAGCGCAGGGAGCAGCGCTGGAAACACCATATATTTT. Variable domain in full (rest from reference TRBV5-1 and TRBJ1-3): KAGVTQTPRYLIKTRGQQVTLSCSPISGHRSVSWYQQTPGQGLQFLFEYFSETQRNKGNFPGRFSGRQFSNSRSEMNVSTLELGDSALYLCASSAGSSAGNTIYFGEGSWLTVV.

The chain uses TRBV20-1 and TRBJ2-1, with D possibly being TRBD2 (5 bases). CDR1 and CDR2 (germline): DFQATT, SNEGSKA (reference sequence). Deletions cut 6 bases from V and 1 base from J, with 7 bases between. This CDR3 spans 12 amino acids. The CDR3 region is CSARGSYNEQFF. For the CDR3, the DNA is TGCAGTGCCCGAGGGTCCTACAATGAGCAGTTCTTC.

This clonotype was found a few times. The chain couples TRBV5-1 to TRBJ1-6; D might be TRBD1 (6 bases). Trimming left V 2 bases short and J 3 bases short, with 12 bases between. The CDR3 consists of 16 residues. Looked up from germline, CDR1 is SGHRS and CDR2 is YFSETQ. The CDR3 sequence: CASSLSTGGYNSPLHF. The CDR3 coding sequence is TGCGCCAGCAGCTTATCGACAGGAGGCTATAATTCACCCCTCCACTTT.

This clonotype showed up many times. The chain couples TRBV20-1 to TRBJ1-1; the D gene is possibly TRBD1 (6 bases). Germline V gene data show CDR1 as DFQATT and CDR2 as SNEGSKA (reference sequence). V lost 0 bases and J lost 10, with 24 bases in between. The length of the CDR3 is 16 residues. This CDR3 reads CSARERRGRAGVGAFF. The CDR3 DNA follows: TGCAGTGCTAGAGAAAGGCGCGGGCGGGCAGGGGTAGGAGCTTTCTTT.

The chain is built from TRBV9 and TRBJ1-2; D is perhaps TRBD1 (6 bases). This CDR3 has 15 residues. Germline CDR1 SGDLS, CDR2 YYNGEE. With 1 base removed from V and 1 base from J, the gap between germline ends came to 11 bases. Here the CDR3 DNA reads TGTGCCAGCAGCGTATCGGACAGCCTTAACTATGGCTACACCTTC. The encoded protein is CASSVSDSLNYGYTF.

V and J are TRBV20-1 and TRBJ2-1, with TRBD2 matching over 8 bases. Germline V gene sequence: CDR1 DFQATT, CDR2 SNEGSKA (reference sequence). The J segment lost 5 bases and the V segment lost 6 bases, leaving 3 bases of the junction unmatched. The CDR3 is 12 amino acids. The CDR3 coding sequence is TGCAGTGCACGGACTAGCAACAATGAGCAGTTCTTC. Translation: CSARTSNNEQFF.

This clonotype was seen at least ten times. This chain connects TRBV5-1 to TRBJ1-1, with a weak D call TRBD1 (5 bases). The V gene lost 3 bases and the J gene lost 6 bases, with 18 bases spanning the gap. CDR3 size: 15 residues. Germline assignment: CDR1 SGHRS and CDR2 YFSETQ. CDR3 loop: CASSSRDRGGPEAFF. CDR3 DNA sequence: TGCGCCAGCAGCTCGCGGGACCGGGGTGGTCCTGAAGCTTTCTTT.

The J gene is TRBJ1-1, the V gene TRBV19, with D possibly matching TRBD1 (6 bases). The germline V and J ends were trimmed by 3 bases and 3 bases, with 14 bases remaining between them. The CDR3 covers 15 residues. Germline CDR1 LNHDA, CDR2 SQIVND (reference sequence). This CDR3 is CASSILGAGYTEAFF. Here the CDR3 DNA reads TGTGCCAGTAGTATTTTGGGGGCAGGGTACACTGAAGCTTTCTTT.

This clonotype was picked up a small number of times. The chain joins TRBV6-5 to TRBJ2-1; 7 nucleotides match TRBD2. The CDR3 has 16 residues. Germline V gene data show CDR1 as MNHEY and CDR2 as SVGAGI. Trimming removed 2 bases from V and 1 base from J; junction bases left unmatched: 5. The CDR3 reads CASSYLAALSYNEQFF. The CDR3 DNA reads TGTGCCAGCAGTTACCTAGCGGCCTTATCCTACAATGAGCAGTTCTTC.

The rearrangement uses TRBV20-1 and TRBJ1-2; 12 bases match TRBD1. Trimming cost V 4 bases and J 3 bases; bases outside gene matches: 9. The germline V gene has CDR1 DFQATT and CDR2 SNEGSKA (reference sequence). CDR3 length: 16 amino acids. The CDR3 region is CSAIGTGGLGDYGYTF. The CDR3 region has the DNA TGCAGTGCTATCGGGACAGGGGGCCTCGGGGACTATGGCTACACCTTC.

The sample holds many counts of this clonotype. The chain couples TRBV12-3 or TRBV12-4 to TRBJ2-1; no clear D. The CDR3 runs 13 residues. V lost 8 bases to trimming and J lost 5 bases, with 13 bases between them. Here the CDR3 DNA reads TGTGCCAGCCGAAATCCTTGGGACAATGAGCAGTTCTTC. Amino acid sequence: CASRNPWDNEQFF.

A remark on this clonotype: It may be a read error: a sequence one base away is much more abundant. The genes are TRBV5-1 and TRBJ2-1, with a tentative D call TRBD2 (6 bases). Deletions cut 0 bases from V and 8 bases from J, with 15 bases between. The CDR3 totals 15 residues. The germline V gene encodes CDR1 SGHRS and CDR2 YFSETQ. The CDR3 here is CASSLVSGTHDEQFF. Here the CDR3 DNA reads TGCGCCAGCAGCTTGGTCTCCGGGACTCACGATGAGCAGTTCTTC.

This clonotype was recorded at least ten times. The chain uses TRBV20-1 and TRBJ1-2; tentatively, D is TRBD1 (6 bases). Trimming removed 6 bases at V and 2 bases at J, with 10 bases between. CDR3 length: 12 residues. Germline V gene lookup returns CDR1 DFQATT and CDR2 SNEGSKA (reference sequence). CDR3 sequence: CSARQGNYGYTF. The CDR3 DNA is TGCAGTGCCCGCCAGGGGAACTATGGCTACACCTTC.

The V and J genes are TRBV18 and TRBJ1-3; D is ambiguous. Trimming took 3 bases from V and 6 from J, leaving 9 bases between them. Germline assignment: CDR1 KGHSH and CDR2 LQKENI. This CDR3 contains 13 residues. CDR3 sequence (DNA): TGTGCCAGCTCACCGATGGAAGAAAACACCATATATTTT. Encoded protein: CASSPMEENTIYF.

The sample holds many counts of this clonotype. The chain joins TRBV29-1 to TRBJ1-2; maybe TRBD1 (5 bases). The germline CDR1 and CDR2 sequences are SQVTM and ANQGSEA. The CDR3 runs 10 residues. Trimming removed 3 bases at V and 8 bases at J, with 7 bases between. CDR3 loop: CSVDGDGYTF. The CDR3 DNA sequence: TGCAGCGTTGACGGGGACGGCTACACCTTC.

This clonotype has just a few counts. This chain links TRBV29-1 with TRBJ2-3; 8 positions agree with TRBD1. Germline V lookup: CDR1 SQVTM, CDR2 ANQGSEA. Trimming removed 7 bases from V and 6 bases from J; junction bases left unmatched: 6. The CDR3 contains 12 residues. This CDR3 reads CSAHTGGDTQYF. CDR3 nucleotides: TGCAGCGCCCACACAGGGGGGGATACGCAGTATTTT.